This T cell receptor (beta chain) derives from a study of monozygotic twins with inflammatory bowel disease. This CDR3 is built from 15 residues. Germline CDR1 SGHRS, CDR2 YFSETQ. TCRdb re-called the 5' RACE reads; one entry per CDR3 protein, DNA not given. There are a few hundred thousand distinct CDR3 sequences in the sample, with about 2.3% held by the top ten. V and J are TRBV5-1 and TRBJ2-3; TCRdb gives TRBD2 as the D gene, but with no DNA this cannot be confirmed. Material for sequencing was blood. The clonotype comes from a human donor with ulcerative colitis or Crohn's disease, or a healthy co-twin of an affected twin (not recorded which). CDR3 protein: CASSLEVASWDTQYF.